Listed here is a single T cell receptor (beta chain). These data belong to a study of blood T cell repertoires in COVID-19. Study details: The United States, Italy and Spain provided the acute and convalescent COVID-19 samples. In each case, the material was cDNA or gDNA derived from T cells, B-cell-depleted T cells, or PBMCs.

There are 11 residues in the CDR3. J lost 15 bases, V lost 6 bases, and 7 bases had no gene match. Methods used by the authors: Amplified reference gene primers provided the basis for estimating nucleated cell counts. The protocol was immunoSEQ multiplex PCR, while the TCRdb copy is restricted to in-frame clones and leaves out a portion. V and J calls plus clone size are reproduced from that table; the DNA served to infer D and trimming. The table includes roughly 150,000 clones, over 70% detected once. The sequencing sample was made of peripheral blood. The source is a man aged 55 to 70 with acute or convalescent COVID-19. The chain carries TRBV12-3 or TRBV12-4 and TRBJ1-4; 7 bases line up with TRBD1. CDR3 DNA sequence: TGTGCCAGCAGAACGACAGGGAAATTGTTTTTT. Protein product: CASRTTGKLFF.